This T cell receptor (beta chain) was obtained from a study of blood T cell repertoires in COVID-19. Study-wide context: T cells, B-cell-depleted T cells, or PBMCs supplied cDNA or gDNA.

Assay: immunoSEQ multiplex PCR; the TCRdb copy retains only in-frame clones and omits some. This table holds under 300,000 clones, 75% to 85% found once. The CDR3 length is 14 residues. CDR1 and CDR2 (germline): SGHTA, FQGTGA. V was pared by 3 bases and J by 3 bases, with 11 bases between. The sample taken for sequencing was peripheral blood. The sequence was collected from an older woman with active or convalescent COVID-19. The rearrangement links TRBV7-3 to TRBJ2-5; the D gene is possibly TRBD1 (6 bases). CDR3 residues: CASSFTGSEETQYF. DNA of the CDR3: TGTGCCAGCAGCTTTACAGGGAGTGAAGAGACCCAGTACTTC.